The 21 T cell receptor beta chains presented below share a single source sample, sequenced in a study of blood T cell repertoires in COVID-19. Assay used: immunoSEQ multiplex PCR; TCRdb lists only in-frame clones, some missing. This sample carries about 220,000 clones, around four fifths of them seen once, and the ten largest clones take around 5.5%. The sample consisted of peripheral blood. The receptors were sampled from a woman aged 60 to 75 who had recovered from COVID-19.

The CDR3 is CASSLVVGNTEAFF. In DNA, the CDR3 is TGTGCCAGCAGCTTAGTCGTGGGCAACACTGAAGCTTTCTTT. The V and J genes are TRBV7-9 and TRBJ1-1, with D uncertain. Trimming stripped 1 base from V and 2 bases from J, with 8 bases between. The V gene's germline CDR1 is SEHNR and CDR2 FQNEAQ (reference sequence). The CDR3 runs to 14 residues. Supplemented by reference TRBV7-9 and TRBJ1-1, the full variable domain reads DTGVSQNPRHKITKRGQNVTFRCDPISEHNRLYWYRQTLGQGPEFLTYFQNEAQLEKSRLLSDRFSAERPKGSFSTLEIQRTEQGDSAMYLCASSLVVGNTEAFFGQGTRLTVV.

The rearrangement uses TRBV19 and TRBJ1-5; TRBD1 matches at 8 bases. The CDR3 loop spans 15 amino acids. Germline assignment: CDR1 LNHDA and CDR2 SQIVND (reference sequence). The trim removed 3 bases at V and 6 bases at J, leaving 7 bases unmatched. The CDR3 DNA follows: TGTGCCAGTAGTATCCCCAGGGGGCAAGGTCAGCCCCAGCATTTT. This codes for CASSIPRGQGQPQHF.

This rearrangement joins TRBV3-1 (or the pseudogene TRBV3-2) to TRBJ2-7, with D tentatively TRBD2 (5 bases). This CDR3 contains 14 residues. Germline values: CDR1 LGHDT, CDR2 YNNKEL (reference sequence). V was clipped by 3 bases and J by 0 bases, with 9 bases between them. CDR3 coding DNA: TGTGCCAGCAGCCAGGTAGGGAGCTCCTACGAGCAGTACTTC. Protein: CASSQVGSSYEQYF.

The V and J genes are TRBV24-1 and TRBJ2-3; possibly TRBD2 for D (6 bases). Germline V CDR1 and CDR2: KGHDR, SFDVKD. CDR3 length: 13 residues. Trimming took off 5 bases at V and 9 bases at J, with 14 bases between the two ends. The CDR3 is CATSASGGGTQYF. DNA for the CDR3: TGTGCCACCAGTGCCTCCGGGGGTGGCACGCAGTATTTT.

This clone was recorded only once. V is TRBV2 and J is TRBJ2-5; 10 nucleotides line up with TRBD2. Germline V gene lookup returns CDR1 SNHLY and CDR2 FYNNEI. V lost 8 bases to trimming and J lost 4 bases; unmatched junction nucleotides: 4. The CDR3 has 13 residues. The CDR3 bases are TGTGCCAGCCGGAGGACTAGCGGAGAGACCCAGTACTTC. This translates into CASRRTSGETQYF.

For the CDR3, the DNA is TGCGCCAGCAGCCTGGGGCTGCCCTACGAGCAGTACTTC. Its translation: CASSLGLPYEQYF. The chain uses TRBV5-1 and TRBJ2-7; the D gene is possibly TRBD1 (5 bases). The CDR3 covers 13 residues. Germline loops: CDR1 SGHRS, CDR2 YFSETQ. Trimming pared 4 bases from V and 2 bases from J, leaving 10 bases between.

J is TRBJ1-1 and V is TRBV3-1 (or the pseudogene TRBV3-2); D is perhaps TRBD1 (6 bases). CDR3 length: 15 residues. The V end lost 1 base, the J end lost 2 bases, and 11 bases lay between the germline ends. CDR1 is LGHDT and CDR2 is YNNKEL in the germline V gene (reference sequence). CDR3 in amino acids: CASSQVPGVNTEAFF. DNA for the CDR3: TGTGCCAGCAGCCAAGTTCCAGGGGTTAACACTGAAGCTTTCTTT.

This rearrangement joins TRBV6-6 to TRBJ2-2; D gene unclear. This CDR3 contains 16 residues. V was clipped by 3 bases and J by 6 bases, with 17 bases between them. Germline lookup yields CDR1 MNHNY and CDR2 SVGAGI (reference sequence). The CDR3 DNA sequence: TGTGCCAGCAGTTATCCCTCAGATAACGCACCCGGGGAGCTGTTTTTT. This codes for CASSYPSDNAPGELFF.

This rearrangement joins TRBV10-3 to TRBJ1-2; no reliable D call. Germline lookup yields CDR1 ENHRY and CDR2 SYGVKD. The V and J ends lost 10 bases and 4 bases respectively, with 13 bases between them. The CDR3 is made up of 12 amino acids. The CDR3 region has the DNA TGTGCCACCAGAGACAATAGCTATGGCTACACCTTC. This gives the protein CATRDNSYGYTF.

This sequence joins TRBV3-1 (or the pseudogene TRBV3-2) and TRBJ1-1; D might be TRBD1 (5 bases). CDR3 size: 14 residues. CDR1 is LGHDT, CDR2 YNNKEL, per germline (reference sequence). The ends were cut back, 4 bases at V and 1 base at J, with 10 bases in the middle. This CDR3 is CASSRATGNTEAFF. Here the CDR3 DNA reads TGTGCCAGCAGCCGGGCTACAGGGAACACTGAAGCTTTCTTT.

The chain joins TRBV4-2 to TRBJ1-4, with 8 bases aligning to TRBD1. Trimming cost V 1 base and J 6 bases; bases outside gene matches: 10. The CDR3 extends over 17 amino acids. The germline V gene encodes CDR1 LGHNA and CDR2 YNFKEQ. This CDR3 reads CASSQAQGARVDEKLFF. The CDR3 region has the DNA TGTGCCAGCAGCCAAGCCCAGGGGGCCAGGGTGGATGAAAAACTGTTTTTT.

This clone occurred once. Different DNA sequences within this sample yield the same CDR3. The chain joins TRBV30 to TRBJ1-1; 7 bases agree with TRBD1. The CDR3 spans 13 residues. Unmatched junction bases numbered 3, after V lost 4 bases and J lost 1 base. Germline-derived CDR1 and CDR2 are GTSNPN and SVGIG (reference sequence). This CDR3 is CAWTGQPNTEAFF. CDR3 nucleotides: TGTGCCTGGACGGGACAGCCGAACACTGAAGCTTTCTTT.

The V gene is TRBV28, the J gene TRBJ2-5, with D possibly being TRBD2 (6 bases). The V end was cut by 2 bases, the J end by 1 base, with 11 bases between. Germline-derived CDR1 and CDR2 are MDHEN and SYDVKM. The CDR3 length is 15 residues. CDR3: CASSLPAGPQETQYF. The CDR3 region has the DNA TGTGCCAGCAGTTTACCAGCGGGCCCCCAAGAGACCCAGTACTTC.

The chain joins TRBV10-3 to TRBJ1-5, with a possible D match to TRBD1 (5 bases). The CDR3 covers 14 residues. Between the trimmed V and J ends, which lost 2 bases and 7 bases, there was a span of 12 bases. CDR1 ENHRY and CDR2 SYGVKD come from the germline V gene. Here the CDR3 DNA reads TGTGCCATCAGTGAGAGCAGGGATTCGCAGCCCCAGCATTTT. It yields the protein CAISESRDSQPQHF.

The V call is TRBV14, the J call TRBJ2-2, with a tentative D call TRBD1 (5 bases). The germline V gene has CDR1 SGHDN and CDR2 FVKESK. V lost 3 bases to trimming and J lost 2 bases, with 13 bases between them. The CDR3 totals 16 residues. The CDR3 bases are TGTGCCAGCAGCCACCTTACAGGTTTTAACACCGGGGAGCTGTTTTTT. Residues: CASSHLTGFNTGELFF.

The chain combines TRBV2 with TRBJ1-4, with TRBD1 as a possible D gene (5 bases). Trimming cost V 5 bases and J 4 bases, with 14 bases left between them. The CDR3 sequence is 15 residues long. Germline V gene lookup returns CDR1 SNHLY and CDR2 FYNNEI. CDR3 amino acids: CASSLRQPYNEKLFF. The CDR3 DNA is TGTGCCAGCAGTCTGCGACAGCCCTATAATGAAAAACTGTTTTTT.

This chain uses TRBV29-1 with TRBJ1-2; 8 nucleotides match TRBD1. After removal of 3 bases from V and 2 bases from J, the junction contained 11 bases not matched to a gene. CDR1 is SQVTM, CDR2 ANQGSEA, per germline. The CDR3 runs to 16 residues. The CDR3 reads CSVDSAPGGQNYGYTF. For the CDR3, the DNA is TGCAGCGTTGACTCTGCTCCAGGGGGCCAAAACTATGGCTACACCTTC.

The rearrangement uses TRBV4-3 and TRBJ1-1; 7 positions match TRBD1. Losses at the gene ends were 0 bases for V and 10 bases for J; bases not matched to a gene: 11. The V gene's germline CDR1 is LGHNA and CDR2 YSLEER. This CDR3 region has 15 residues. The CDR3 nucleotides are TGCGCCAGCAGCCAAGATATGAAGACAGGGTCGATAGCTTTCTTT. It is translated as CASSQDMKTGSIAFF.

This clone appeared once. Other nucleotide sequences from this sample produce the same CDR3. J is TRBJ2-3 and V is TRBV5-1, with D perhaps TRBD2 (6 bases). Per the germline V gene, CDR1 is SGHRS and CDR2 is YFSETQ. This CDR3 spans 14 amino acids. Trimming took off 4 bases at V and 1 base at J, with 10 bases between the two ends. The CDR3 nucleotides are TGCGCCAGCAGCCTCCGCGGGGGCACAGATACGCAGTATTTT. Protein: CASSLRGGTDTQYF.

Comment on this clone: Mismatch with germline at one junction end may stem from a read error. This chain uses TRBV2 with TRBJ1-2, with D unclear. The CDR3 has 14 residues. CDR1 SNHLY and CDR2 FYNNEI come from the germline V gene. The CDR3 DNA reads as TGTGCCAGCAGTGAAGGGGCGGGTAACTACGGCTACACCTTC. Its translation is CASSEGAGNYGYTF.

The gene calls are TRBV7-8 and TRBJ2-2; a weak D match, TRBD1 (6 bases). Germline V gene lookup returns CDR1 SGHVS and CDR2 FQNEAQ. The CDR3 has 17 residues. Trimming took off 7 bases at V and 1 base at J, with 19 bases between the two ends. Written as DNA, the CDR3 is TGTGCCAGCAAATATCTTGGGGGCAGGGGGAACACCGGGGAGCTGTTTTTT. It yields the protein CASKYLGGRGNTGELFF.